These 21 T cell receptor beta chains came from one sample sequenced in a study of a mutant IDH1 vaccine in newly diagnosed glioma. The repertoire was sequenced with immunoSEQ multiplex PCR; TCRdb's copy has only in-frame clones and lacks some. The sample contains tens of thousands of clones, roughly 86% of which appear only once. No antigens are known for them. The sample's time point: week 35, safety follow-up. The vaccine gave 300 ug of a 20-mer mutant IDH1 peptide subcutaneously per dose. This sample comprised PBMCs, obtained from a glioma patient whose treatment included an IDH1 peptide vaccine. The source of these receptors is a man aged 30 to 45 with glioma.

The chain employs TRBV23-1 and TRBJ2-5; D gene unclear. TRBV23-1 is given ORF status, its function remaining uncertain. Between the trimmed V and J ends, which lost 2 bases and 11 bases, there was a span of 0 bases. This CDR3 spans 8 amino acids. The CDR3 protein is CASSQQYF. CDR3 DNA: TGCGCCAGCAGTCAACAGTACTTC.

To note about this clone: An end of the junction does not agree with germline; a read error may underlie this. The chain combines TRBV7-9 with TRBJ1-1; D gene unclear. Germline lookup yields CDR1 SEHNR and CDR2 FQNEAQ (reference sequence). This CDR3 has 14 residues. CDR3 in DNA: TGTGCCAGCACCTTAGGCTCTTTTGGGACTGAAGCTTTCTTT. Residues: CASTLGSFGTEAFF.

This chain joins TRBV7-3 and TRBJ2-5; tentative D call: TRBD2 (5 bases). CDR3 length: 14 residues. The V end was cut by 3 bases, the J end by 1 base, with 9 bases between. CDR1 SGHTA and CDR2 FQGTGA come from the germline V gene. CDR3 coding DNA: TGTGCCAGCAGCTTTGAGGGTGGCCAAGAGACCCAGTACTTC. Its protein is CASSFEGGQETQYF.

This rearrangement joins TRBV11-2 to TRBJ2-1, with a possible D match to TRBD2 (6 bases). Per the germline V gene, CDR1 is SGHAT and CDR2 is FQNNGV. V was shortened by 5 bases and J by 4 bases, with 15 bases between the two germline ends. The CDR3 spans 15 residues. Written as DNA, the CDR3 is TGTGCCAGCAGCGGAGTCCGGGACTTTTACAATGAGCAGTTCTTC. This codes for CASSGVRDFYNEQFF. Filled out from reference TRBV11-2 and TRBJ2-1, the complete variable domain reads EAGVAQSPRYKIIEKRQSVAFWCNPISGHATLYWYQQILGQGPKLLIQFQNNGVVDDSQLPKDRFSAERLKGVDSTLKIQPAKLEDSAVYLCASSGVRDFYNEQFFGPGTRLTVL.

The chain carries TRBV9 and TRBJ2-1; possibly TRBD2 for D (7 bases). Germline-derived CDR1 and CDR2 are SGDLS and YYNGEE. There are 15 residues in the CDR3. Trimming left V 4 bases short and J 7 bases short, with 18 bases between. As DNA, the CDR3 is TGTGCCAGCAGCCCCGGAGGGGGGGGTTATAATGAGCAGTTCTTC. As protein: CASSPGGGGYNEQFF.

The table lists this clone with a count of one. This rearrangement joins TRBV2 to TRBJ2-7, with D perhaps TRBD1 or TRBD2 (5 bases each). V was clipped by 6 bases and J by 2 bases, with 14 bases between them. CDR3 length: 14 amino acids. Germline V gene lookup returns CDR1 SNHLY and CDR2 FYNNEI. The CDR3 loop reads CASRRDQGPYEQYF. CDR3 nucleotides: TGTGCCAGCAGACGGGACCAGGGCCCCTACGAGCAGTACTTC.

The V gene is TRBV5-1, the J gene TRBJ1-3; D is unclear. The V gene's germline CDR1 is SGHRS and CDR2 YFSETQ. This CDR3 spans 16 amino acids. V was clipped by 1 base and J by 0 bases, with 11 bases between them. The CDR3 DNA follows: TGCGCCAGCAGCTTGAACGACGGCCACTCTGGAAACACCATATATTTT. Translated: CASSLNDGHSGNTIYF.

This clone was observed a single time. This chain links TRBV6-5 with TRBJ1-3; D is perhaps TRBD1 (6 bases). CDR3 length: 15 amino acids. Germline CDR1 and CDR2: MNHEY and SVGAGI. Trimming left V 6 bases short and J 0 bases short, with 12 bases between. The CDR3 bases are TGTGCCAGCAGCCGGGACACTGCCTCTGGAAACACCATATATTTT. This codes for CASSRDTASGNTIYF.

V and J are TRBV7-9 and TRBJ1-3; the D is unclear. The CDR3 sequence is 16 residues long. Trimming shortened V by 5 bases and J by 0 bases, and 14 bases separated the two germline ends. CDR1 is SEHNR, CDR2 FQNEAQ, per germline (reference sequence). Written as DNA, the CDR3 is TGTGCCAGCAGCCTCCGTCGGGAGAGCTCTGGAAACACCATATATTTT. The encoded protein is CASSLRRESSGNTIYF.

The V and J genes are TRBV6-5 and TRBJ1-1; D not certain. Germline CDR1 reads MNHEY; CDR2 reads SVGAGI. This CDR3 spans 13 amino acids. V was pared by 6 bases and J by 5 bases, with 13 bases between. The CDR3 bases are TGTGCCAGCAGCACACTGTATGGTACTGAAGCTTTCTTT. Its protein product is CASSTLYGTEAFF.

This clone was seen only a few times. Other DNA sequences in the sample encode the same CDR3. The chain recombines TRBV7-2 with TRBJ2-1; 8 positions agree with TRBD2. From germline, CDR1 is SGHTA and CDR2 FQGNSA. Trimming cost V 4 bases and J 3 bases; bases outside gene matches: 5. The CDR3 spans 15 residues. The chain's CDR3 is CASSSTGTSYNEQFF. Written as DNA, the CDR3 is TGTGCCAGCAGCTCTACCGGGACTAGCTACAATGAGCAGTTCTTC.

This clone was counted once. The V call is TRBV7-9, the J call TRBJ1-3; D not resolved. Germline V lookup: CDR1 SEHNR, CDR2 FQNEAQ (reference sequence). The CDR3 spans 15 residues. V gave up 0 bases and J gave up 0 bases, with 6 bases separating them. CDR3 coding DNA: TGTGCCAGCAGCTTAGCCCGGGTCTCTGGAAACACCATATATTTT. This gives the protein CASSLARVSGNTIYF.

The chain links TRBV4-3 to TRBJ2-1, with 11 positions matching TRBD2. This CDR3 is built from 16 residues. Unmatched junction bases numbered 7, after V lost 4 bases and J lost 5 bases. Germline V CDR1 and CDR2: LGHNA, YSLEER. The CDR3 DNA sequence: TGCGCCAGCAGCCGCCTGTTAGCGGGGGGGCACAATGAGCAGTTCTTC. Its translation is CASSRLLAGGHNEQFF.

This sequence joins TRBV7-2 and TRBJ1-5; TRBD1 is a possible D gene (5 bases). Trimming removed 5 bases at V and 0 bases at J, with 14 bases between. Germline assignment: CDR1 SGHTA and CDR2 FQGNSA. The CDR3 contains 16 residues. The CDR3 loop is CASSQHDSYSNQPQHF. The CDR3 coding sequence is TGTGCCAGCAGCCAGCACGACAGTTATAGCAATCAGCCCCAGCATTTT.

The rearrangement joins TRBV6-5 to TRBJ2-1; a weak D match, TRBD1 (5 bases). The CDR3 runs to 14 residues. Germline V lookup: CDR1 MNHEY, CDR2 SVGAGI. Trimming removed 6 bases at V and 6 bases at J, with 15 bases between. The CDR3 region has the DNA TGTGCCAGCAGGCGAACTTTCACAGGCAATGAGCAGTTCTTC. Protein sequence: CASRRTFTGNEQFF.

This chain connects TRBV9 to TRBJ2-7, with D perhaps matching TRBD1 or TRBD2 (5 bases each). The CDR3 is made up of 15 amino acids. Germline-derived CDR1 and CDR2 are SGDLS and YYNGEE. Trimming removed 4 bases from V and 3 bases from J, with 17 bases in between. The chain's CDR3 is CASSSNSGTNYEQYF. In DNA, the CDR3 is TGTGCCAGCAGCTCCAACTCCGGGACCAACTACGAGCAGTACTTC.

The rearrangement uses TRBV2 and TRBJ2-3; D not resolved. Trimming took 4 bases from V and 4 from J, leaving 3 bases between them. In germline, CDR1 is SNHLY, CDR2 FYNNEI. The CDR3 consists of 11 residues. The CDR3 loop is CASSAADTQYF. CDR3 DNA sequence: TGTGCCAGCAGTGCAGCAGATACGCAGTATTTT.

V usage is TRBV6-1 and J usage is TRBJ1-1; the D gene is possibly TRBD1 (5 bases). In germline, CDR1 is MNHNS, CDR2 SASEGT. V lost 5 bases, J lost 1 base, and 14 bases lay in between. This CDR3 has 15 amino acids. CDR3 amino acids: CASSPPGRSNTEAFF. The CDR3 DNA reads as TGTGCCAGCAGTCCCCCGGGACGGTCGAACACTGAAGCTTTCTTT.

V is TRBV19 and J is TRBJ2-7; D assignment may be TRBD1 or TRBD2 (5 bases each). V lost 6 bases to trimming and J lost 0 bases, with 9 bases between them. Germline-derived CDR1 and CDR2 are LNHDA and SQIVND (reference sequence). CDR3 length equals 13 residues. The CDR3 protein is CASRAGSSYEQYF. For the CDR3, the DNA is TGTGCCAGTAGGGCAGGGAGCTCCTACGAGCAGTACTTC.

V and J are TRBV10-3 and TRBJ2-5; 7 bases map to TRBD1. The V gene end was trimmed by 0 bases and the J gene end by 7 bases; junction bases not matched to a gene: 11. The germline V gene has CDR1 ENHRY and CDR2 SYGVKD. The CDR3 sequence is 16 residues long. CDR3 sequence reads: CAISESYRGPQGTQYF. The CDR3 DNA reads TGTGCCATCAGTGAGTCTTACAGGGGACCTCAGGGGACCCAGTACTTC.

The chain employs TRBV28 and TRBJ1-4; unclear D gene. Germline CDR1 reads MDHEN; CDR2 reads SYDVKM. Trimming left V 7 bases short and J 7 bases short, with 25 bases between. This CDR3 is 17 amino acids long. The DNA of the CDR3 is TGTGCCAGCATTCCCGGGATGAATATCGGGTTTTCTGAAAAACTGTTTTTT. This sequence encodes CASIPGMNIGFSEKLFF.